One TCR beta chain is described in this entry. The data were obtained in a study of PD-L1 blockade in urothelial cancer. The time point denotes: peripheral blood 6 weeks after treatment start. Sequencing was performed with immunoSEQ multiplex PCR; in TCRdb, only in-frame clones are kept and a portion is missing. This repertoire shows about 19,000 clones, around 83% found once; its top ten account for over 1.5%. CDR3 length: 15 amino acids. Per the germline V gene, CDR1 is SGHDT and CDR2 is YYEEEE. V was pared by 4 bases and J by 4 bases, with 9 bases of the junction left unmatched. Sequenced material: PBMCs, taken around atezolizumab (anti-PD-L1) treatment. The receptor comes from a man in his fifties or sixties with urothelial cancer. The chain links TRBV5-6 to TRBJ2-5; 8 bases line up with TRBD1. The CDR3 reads CASSQGTGGGETQYF. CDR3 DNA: TGTGCCAGCAGCCAAGGGACAGGAGGTGGAGAGACCCAGTACTTC.